A selection of T cell receptor beta chains follows, all from one sample in a study of preoperative IRX-2 immunotherapy in early breast cancer. Some clones are missing from TCRdb's copy, which holds only in-frame ones; the method was immunoSEQ multiplex PCR. The sample lists 90,000 to 100,000 clones; 86% were seen once. Specimen: tumor tissue, collected after IRX-2 immunotherapy. These receptors were taken from a human donor with breast cancer. Both conserved end residues are part of each CDR3. D genes are given only for firm matches. Not every row has a clone size; where given, it reads once, few, many or a size class.

V gene	J gene	D gene	CDR3 length	clone size	CDR3 protein	CDR3 DNA
TRBV19	TRBJ1-1	NA	13	NA	CASSTGTRPQAFF	TGTGCCAGTAGTACCGGGACCCGGCCCCAAGCTTTCTTT
TRBV10-2	TRBJ1-2	NA	16	NA	CASSESTRRTWYGYTF	TGCGCCAGCAGTGAGTCGACTCGGCGGACATGGTATGGCTACACCTTC
TRBV2	TRBJ1-4	TRBD1	15	NA	CASREQGASIEKLFF	TGTGCCAGCAGGGAACAGGGGGCTTCGATCGAAAAACTGTTTTTT
TRBV6-4	TRBJ1-2	NA	14	NA	CASSEYRTETGYTF	TGTGCCAGCAGCGAATACCGGACGGAAACGGGCTACACCTTC
TRBV12-5	TRBJ2-5	TRBD1	17	NA	CASGSGTGGRYQETQYF	TGTGCTAGTGGTTCCGGGACAGGGGGGCGGTACCAAGAGACCCAGTACTTC
TRBV18	TRBJ1-1	NA	13	NA	CASLWGVGTEAFF	TGTGCCAGCCTCTGGGGGGTGGGGACTGAAGCTTTCTTT
TRBV5-1	TRBJ2-6	NA	15	NA	CASSLAGVGANVLTF	TGCGCCAGCAGCTTGGCAGGGGTCGGGGCCAACGTCCTGACTTTC
TRBV19	TRBJ1-5	NA	13	NA	CASTGLSDGPQHF	TGTGCCAGCACGGGCCTCTCGGACGGGCCCCAGCATTTT
TRBV19	TRBJ2-2	NA	16	NA	CASRAGGNSGHGELFF	TGTGCCAGCCGCGCAGGGGGGAACTCGGGACACGGGGAGCTGTTTTTT
TRBV10-2	TRBJ1-2	NA	13	NA	CASSEMGVYGYTF	TGCGCCAGCAGTGAGATGGGAGTCTATGGCTACACCTTC
TRBV1	TRBJ1-2	NA	13	NA	CASSRLEGYGYTF	TGCGCCAGCAGCCGCCTAGAGGGCTATGGCTACACCTTC
TRBV6-8	TRBJ1-1	NA	16	NA	CASKDGTVPGNTEAFF	TGTGCCAGCAAAGATGGAACAGTCCCGGGGAACACTGAAGCTTTCTTT
TRBV29-1	TRBJ1-1	NA	13	NA	CSVVVGAGGAAFF	TGCAGCGTTGTTGTCGGAGCGGGGGGCGCGGCTTTCTTT
TRBV5-1	TRBJ1-1	NA	16	NA	CASSLAGGGMNTEAFF	TGCGCCAGCAGCTTGGCTGGGGGAGGGATGAACACTGAAGCTTTCTTT
TRBV29-1	TRBJ1-1	NA	13	NA	CSVVWGMNTEAFF	TGCAGCGTTGTATGGGGAATGAACACTGAAGCTTTCTTT
TRBV19	TRBJ1-1	NA	14	NA	CASSITGLRTEAFF	TGTGCCAGTAGTATTACAGGGCTTCGGACTGAAGCTTTCTTT
TRBV19	TRBJ1-6	NA	15	NA	CASSIGPGANSPLHF	TGTGCCAGTAGTATAGGCCCAGGGGCTAATTCACCCCTCCACTTT
TRBV6-8	TRBJ1-1	TRBD1	14	NA	CAISGQGLNTEAFF	TGTGCCATCAGTGGACAGGGGTTGAACACTGAAGCTTTCTTT
TRBV5-1	TRBJ2-7	NA	14	once	CASSSRDSPREQYF	TGCGCCAGCAGCTCCCGGGACTCGCCCCGCGAGCAGTACTTC
TRBV10-1	TRBJ2-4	NA	13	once	CASSGPPSNIQYF	TGCGCCAGCAGTGGCCCCCCTTCAAACATTCAGTACTTC
TRBV11-3	TRBJ2-7	NA	14	NA	CASSRSGGNYEQYF	TGTGCCAGCAGCCGCTCAGGGGGGAACTACGAGCAGTACTTC
TRBV7-2	TRBJ1-1	NA	13	NA	CASSYQGSAEAFF	TGTGCCAGCAGCTACCAGGGTTCGGCTGAAGCTTTCTTT
TRBV19	TRBJ1-4	NA	16	NA	CASSMGWGPSNEKLFF	TGTGCCAGTAGTATGGGATGGGGGCCTAGTAATGAAAAACTGTTTTTT
TRBV18	TRBJ2-3	TRBD2	16	NA	CASSPRAGGLEDTQYF	TGTGCCAGCTCACCACGAGCGGGGGGATTAGAAGATACGCAGTATTTT
TRBV5-1	TRBJ2-1	NA	16	NA	CASSLEIGRSYNEQFF	TGCGCCAGCAGCTTGGAAATTGGGAGGTCCTACAATGAGCAGTTCTTC
TRBV19	TRBJ2-7	TRBD1	16	once	CASSSQGARGSYEQYF	TGTGCCAGTAGTAGCCAGGGGGCGCGTGGGTCCTACGAGCAGTACTTC
TRBV10-1	TRBJ2-3	TRBD1	13	NA	CASSGQGRDTQYF	TGCGCCAGCAGTGGACAGGGGCGGGATACGCAGTATTTT